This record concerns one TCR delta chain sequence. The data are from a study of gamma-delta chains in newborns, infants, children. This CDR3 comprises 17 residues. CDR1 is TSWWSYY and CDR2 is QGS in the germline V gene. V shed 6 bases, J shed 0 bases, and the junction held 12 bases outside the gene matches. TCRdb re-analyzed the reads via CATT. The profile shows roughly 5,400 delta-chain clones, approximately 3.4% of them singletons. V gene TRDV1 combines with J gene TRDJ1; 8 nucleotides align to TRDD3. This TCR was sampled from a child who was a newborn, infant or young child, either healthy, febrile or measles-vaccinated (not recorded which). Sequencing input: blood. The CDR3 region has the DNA TGTGCTCTTGGCAACCTGGGGGAGACGGAGTACACCGATAAACTCATCTTT. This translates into CALGNLGETEYTDKLIF.